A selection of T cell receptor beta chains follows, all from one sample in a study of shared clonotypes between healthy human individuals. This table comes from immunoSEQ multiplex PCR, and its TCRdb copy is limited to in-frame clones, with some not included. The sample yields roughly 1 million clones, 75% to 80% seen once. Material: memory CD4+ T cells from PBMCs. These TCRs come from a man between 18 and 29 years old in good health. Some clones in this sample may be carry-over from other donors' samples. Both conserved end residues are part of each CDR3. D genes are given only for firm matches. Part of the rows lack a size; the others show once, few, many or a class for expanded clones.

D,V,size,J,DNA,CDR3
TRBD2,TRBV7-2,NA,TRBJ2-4,TGTGCCAGCAGCTTAGCCGGTAGCGGGGCCCGGGACGGGTACTTC,CASSLAGSGARDGYF
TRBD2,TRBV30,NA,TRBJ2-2,TGTGCCTGGACTCGGCTAGCGGGCGCTTCCGGGGAGCTGTTTTTT,CAWTRLAGASGELFF
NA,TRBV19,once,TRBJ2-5,TGTGCCAGTAGTATCTCGGGGAGCTCTGGAGAGACCCAGTACTTC,CASSISGSSGETQYF
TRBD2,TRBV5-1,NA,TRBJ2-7,TGCGCCAGCAGCTTGGGGGCGGGAGTGGGCCACGAGCAGTACTTC,CASSLGAGVGHEQYF
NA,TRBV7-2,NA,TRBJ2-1,TGTGCCAGCAGCCCATCCTGGGATGAGCAGTTCTTC,CASSPSWDEQFF
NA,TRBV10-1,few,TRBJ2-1,TGCGCCAGCAGTGAGCCCGGTAGTTACGATGAGCAGTTCTTC,CASSEPGSYDEQFF
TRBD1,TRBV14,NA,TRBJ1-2,TGTGCCAGCAGCCGAAGACAGGGTAGCTATGGCTACACCTTC,CASSRRQGSYGYTF
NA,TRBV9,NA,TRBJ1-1,TGTGCCAGCAGCGCCTCACCCCGGGGGGAAGCTTTCTTT,CASSASPRGEAFF
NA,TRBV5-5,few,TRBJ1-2,TGTGCCAGCAGGACCTTCACGGGTGCTAACTATGGCTACACCTTC,CASRTFTGANYGYTF
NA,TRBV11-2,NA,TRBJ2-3,TGTGCCACCCAACTAGAGGGGGGGTTTCAGGGGGCAGATACGCAGTATTTT,CATQLEGGFQGADTQYF
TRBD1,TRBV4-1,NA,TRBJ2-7,TGCGCCAGCAGCCAAGGTTGGGACAGGGTGGGGGAGCAGTACTTC,CASSQGWDRVGEQYF
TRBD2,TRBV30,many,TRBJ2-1,TGTGCCTGGAGCCAGGGACTAGCGGCCAATGAGCAGTTCTTC,CAWSQGLAANEQFF
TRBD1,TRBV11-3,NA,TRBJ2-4,TGTGCCAGCAGCACCCATTTAAGCCAAATCCGGGACAGAAATAAAAACATTCAGTACTTC,CASSTHLSQIRDRNKNIQYF
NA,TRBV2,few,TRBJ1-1,TGTGCCAGCAGTTTATGGACAGAGACTAACACTGAAGCTTTCTTT,CASSLWTETNTEAFF
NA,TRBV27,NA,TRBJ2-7,TGTGCCAGCAGTAGCCGTCGGGGGGACAGCTCTTACGAGCAGTACTTC,CASSSRRGDSSYEQYF
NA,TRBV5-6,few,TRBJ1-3,TGTGCCAGCAGCTTGTTTGAGGGAAACACCATATATTTT,CASSLFEGNTIYF
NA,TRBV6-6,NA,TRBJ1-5,TGTGCCAGCACCGACGTACAGGGAACCGGCAATCAGCCCCAGCATTTT,CASTDVQGTGNQPQHF
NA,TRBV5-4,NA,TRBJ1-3,TGTGCCAGTGGACTGGCGGGGACTGGAAACACCATATATTTT,CASGLAGTGNTIYF
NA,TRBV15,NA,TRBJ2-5,TGTGCCACCAGCAGAGTCGGATTTGAGGGGGAGACCCAGTACTTC,CATSRVGFEGETQYF
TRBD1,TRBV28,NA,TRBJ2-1,TGTGCCAGCAGTTTATGGGACAGGGCGAGATTGTACAATGAGCAGTTCTTC,CASSLWDRARLYNEQFF
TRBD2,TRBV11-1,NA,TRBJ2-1,TGTGCCAGCAGCTTCTTAGCGGGAGCCAACAATGAGCAGTTCTTC,CASSFLAGANNEQFF
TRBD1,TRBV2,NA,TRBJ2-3,TGTGCCAGCAGTCGACAGGGTCCAGATACGCAGTATTTT,CASSRQGPDTQYF
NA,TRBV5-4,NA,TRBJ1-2,TGTGCCAGCAGCTTGAGTTCGGTGGACTATGGCTACACCTTC,CASSLSSVDYGYTF
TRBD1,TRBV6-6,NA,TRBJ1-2,TGTGCCAGCAACCTACGGACAGGGGTCTATGGCTACACCTTC,CASNLRTGVYGYTF
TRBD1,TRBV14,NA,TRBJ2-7,TGTGCCAGCAGCCACTCCCCAGGGGACAGCGGATCCTACGAGCAGTACTTC,CASSHSPGDSGSYEQYF